The 23 T cell receptor beta chains below all came from one sample that was sequenced in a study of molecular identifiers for immune sequencing clone quantification. Using its own MiXCR run on the PCR reads, TCRdb lists one record per CDR3 protein. The sample holds 85,000 to 100,000 distinct CDR3 sequences, roughly 24% seen once. The specimen was naive CD8+ T cells from blood, with Jurkat cell RNA spiked in. Subset described: FACS-sorted CD8+CD4-CCR7+CD45RA+ naive T cells. The receptor source for this set is a human donor in good health. Some libraries in this study had Jurkat cell RNA spiked in.

This chain uses TRBV7-9 with TRBJ2-7; no definite D call. Germline CDR1 reads SEHNR; CDR2 reads FQNEAQ (reference sequence). The CDR3 loop spans 15 amino acids. V lost 2 bases, J lost 0 bases, and 11 bases lay in between. CDR3 amino acids: CASSLRSSNSYEQYF. The CDR3 DNA sequence: TGTGCCAGCAGCTTACGGTCATCCAACTCCTACGAGCAGTACTTC.

This clonotype was observed a few times. The junction does not match germline at one end; this may be a read error. The CDR3 is CASSQDGQGYNEQLF. The CDR3 coding sequence is TGCGCCAGCAGCCAAGATGGGCAGGGTTACAATGAGCAGCTCTTC. The V and J genes are TRBV4-3 and TRBJ2-1; D possibly corresponds to TRBD1 (5 bases). This CDR3 is built from 15 residues. CDR1 is LGHNA, CDR2 YSLEER, per germline.

Of note for this clonotype: No conserved phenylalanine or tryptophan is present at the end of the CDR3, so a read error is the likely explanation. The V gene is TRBV6-5, the J gene TRBJ2-5; no clear D. The CDR3 contains 16 residues. Trimming shortened V by 0 bases and J by 1 base, and 12 bases separated the two germline ends. Germline V gives CDR1 MNHEY, CDR2 SVGAGI. CDR3 region: CASSYSGVVVQETQYS. Written as DNA, the CDR3 is TGTGCCAGCAGTTACTCTGGCGTGGTGGTCCAAGAGACCCAGTACTCC.

This clonotype came up many times. The DNA for the CDR3 is TGTGCCAGCAGCCCCCGGGCAGGGCCTACCGACACTGAAGCTTTCTTT. It translates to CASSPRAGPTDTEAFF. The chain couples TRBV7-9 to TRBJ1-1; TRBD1 is a possible D gene (5 bases). The CDR3 is 16 amino acids. Germline assignment: CDR1 SEHNR and CDR2 FQNEAQ (reference sequence). The V and J ends lost 5 bases and 3 bases respectively, with 19 bases between them.

Concerning this clonotype: Germline is not matched at one junction end, which may reflect a read error. This chain links TRBV11-2 with TRBJ2-1; D is unclear. Looked up from germline, CDR1 is SGHAT and CDR2 is FQNNGV. This CDR3 spans 15 amino acids. The CDR3 reads CARSRDRPGDNEPFF. CDR3 bases: TGTGCCCGCAGCCGTGACCGTCCTGGTGACAATGAGCCGTTCTTC. The full variable domain, its missing parts supplied by reference TRBV11-2 and TRBJ2-1, is EAGVAQSPRYKIIEKRQSVAFWCNPISGHATLYWYQQILGQGPKLLIQFQNNGVVDDSQLPKDRFSAERLKGVDSTLKIQPAKLEDSAVYLCARSRDRPGDNEPFFGPGTRLTVL.

As concerns this clonotype: A much larger clone lies one base from this, so it may be a read error. The gene calls are TRBV7-6 and TRBJ2-2; the match to TRBD2 covers 12 bases. The CDR3 loop spans 15 amino acids. The germline CDR1 and CDR2 sequences are SGHVS and FNYEAQ. Trimming at V came to 5 bases and at J to 4 bases, leaving 2 bases not matched to a gene. This chain's CDR3 is CASSKTSGSTGELFF. The CDR3 coding sequence is TGTGCCAGCAGCAAGACTAGCGGGAGCACCGGGGAGCTGTTTTTT.

Many counts were recorded for this clonotype. The chain links TRBV11-2 to TRBJ2-2; TRBD1 agrees at 8 bases. This CDR3 spans 16 amino acids. Germline CDR1 is SGHAT and CDR2 is FQNNGV. J gave up 0 bases and V 4 bases, and 4 bases lay outside the gene matches. In nucleotides, the CDR3 is TGTGCCAGCAGCTCAGACAGGGGTTCGAACACCGGGGAGCTGTTTTTT. Protein: CASSSDRGSNTGELFF.

A word on this clonotype: Given a much more abundant clone one base away, this may be a read error. V and J are TRBV5-5 and TRBJ2-7; 8 bases align to TRBD2. Germline V gene data show CDR1 as SGHKS and CDR2 as YYEKEE (reference sequence). The CDR3 has 14 residues. The CDR3, as DNA: TGTGCCAGCACCCGGCCGGGAGGGCCAAGGGAGCGGTACTTC. Its protein is CASTRPGGPRERYF. The variable domain in full, completed from reference TRBV5-5 and TRBJ2-7, reads DAGVTQSPTHLIKTRGQQVTLRCSPISGHKSVSWYQQVLGQGPQFIFQYYEKEERGRGNFPDRFSARQFPNYSSELNVNALLLGDSALYLCASTRPGGPRERYFGPGTRLTVT.

Remarks on this clonotype: This may be a read error, as it is one base from a much larger clone. This chain uses TRBV19 with TRBJ2-7; no reliable D call. CDR1 and CDR2 from the germline V gene are LNHDA and SQIVND (reference sequence). The CDR3 extends over 11 amino acids. The CDR3 sequence: CASSLENERYF. The CDR3 region has the DNA TGTGCCAGTAGCTTGGAGAACGAGCGGTACTTC.

This clonotype was found many times. The rearrangement links TRBV5-4 to TRBJ2-7; D perhaps matches TRBD1 (5 bases). Germline V CDR1 and CDR2: SGHNT, YYREEE (reference sequence). This CDR3 has 16 residues. Trimming pared 3 bases from V and 2 bases from J, leaving 18 bases between. The CDR3 reads CASSSPQAPRPYEQYF. CDR3 bases: TGTGCCAGCAGCTCCCCACAGGCTCCAAGACCCTACGAGCAGTACTTC.

Worth noting for this clonotype: As the CDR3 is not closed by the conserved phenylalanine or tryptophan, this likely results from a read error. The rearrangement uses TRBV12-3 or TRBV12-4 and TRBJ2-3; D gene ambiguous. Trimming stripped 6 bases from V and 5 bases from J, with 15 bases between. The CDR3 has 14 residues. The CDR3 here is CASRAGCWVDTQYY. CDR3 bases: TGTGCCAGCAGAGCAGGTTGCTGGGTAGATACGCAGTATTAT.

This clonotype appeared a single time. This could be a read error, since a much larger clone is one nucleotide away. The genes are TRBV2 and TRBJ2-5, with a tentative D call TRBD1 (6 bases). The CDR3 has 14 residues. Germline CDR1 SNHLY, CDR2 FYNNEI. CDR3 residues: CASSPHRDTEPQYF. In nucleotides, the CDR3 is TGTGCCAGCAGTCCCCACAGGGACACAGAGCCCCAGTACTTC.

This clonotype has a count of ten or more. The chain couples TRBV20-1 to TRBJ2-6; D gene unclear. V was clipped by 6 bases and J by 0 bases, with 12 bases between them. CDR1 and CDR2 from the germline V gene are DFQATT and SNEGSKA (reference sequence). The CDR3 spans 15 residues. CDR3 loop: CSAPYGFSGANVLTF. The CDR3 DNA reads TGCAGTGCCCCCTACGGATTCTCTGGGGCCAACGTCCTGACTTTC.

This clonotype has a count of ten or more. The rearrangement links TRBV7-2 to TRBJ2-7, with TRBD2 matching over 8 bases. Germline loops: CDR1 SGHTA, CDR2 FQGNSA. The V segment lost 3 bases and the J segment 7 bases; nucleotides outside the gene matches: 2. The CDR3 is 12 amino acids. CDR3 nucleotide sequence: TGTGCCAGCAGCTTGCGGGGGGAGGAGCAGTACTTC. Its translation is CASSLRGEEQYF.

This clonotype was counted at least ten times. This chain links TRBV19 with TRBJ2-3; D gene uncertain. Germline CDR1 and CDR2: LNHDA and SQIVND (reference sequence). Trimming took off 2 bases at V and 4 bases at J, with 7 bases between the two ends. The CDR3 consists of 13 residues. The CDR3, as DNA: TGTGCCAGTAGTATAAGGCACGCAGATACGCAGTATTTT. It is translated as CASSIRHADTQYF.

This clonotype occurred a few times. The chain employs TRBV6-6 and TRBJ2-1, with D tentatively TRBD2 (6 bases). The CDR3 has 15 amino acids. Germline CDR1 is MNHNY and CDR2 is SVGAGI (reference sequence). Trimming cost V 7 bases and J 4 bases, with 17 bases left between them. The CDR3 DNA sequence: TGTGCCAGCATTGGAGCGCGGGGTGGATACAATGAGCAGTTCTTC. It specifies CASIGARGGYNEQFF.

This clonotype was observed many times. The chain carries TRBV5-1 and TRBJ2-7; 9 positions match TRBD2. V shed 0 bases and J 5 bases; nucleotides not matched to a gene: 6. CDR1 SGHRS and CDR2 YFSETQ come from the germline V gene. The CDR3 spans 15 residues. CDR3 DNA: TGCGCCAGCAGCTTGGAGGCGGGGGGGCCCCACGAGCAGTACTTC. Its translation: CASSLEAGGPHEQYF.

As concerns this clonotype: A much larger clone differs by one base, so this may be a read error. The rearrangement links TRBV5-3 to TRBJ2-7; D not resolved. TRBV5-3 belongs to the ORF category, with a function that is uncertain. The CDR3 consists of 13 residues. V was clipped by 8 bases and J by 4 bases, with 16 bases between them. CDR3 residues: CASSQRSDYEQYF. DNA of the CDR3: TGTGCCAGCAGCCAACGGTCAGATTACGAGCAGTACTTC.

Turning to this clonotype: This may stem from a read error, because a much larger clone lies one nucleotide away. The gene calls are TRBV30 and TRBJ1-1; D may be TRBD1 (5 bases). This CDR3 has 14 residues. Germline CDR1 is GTSNPN and CDR2 is SVGIG (reference sequence). The CDR3 bases are TGTGCCTGGAGATGGGACGGAGGGTACACTGGAGCTTTCTTT. It encodes CAWRWDGGYTGAFF.

Note on this clonotype: A junction end diverges from the germline sequence, so it may reflect a read error. The V call is TRBV28, the J call TRBJ2-5; 10 positions match TRBD1. The germline V gene encodes CDR1 MDHEN and CDR2 SYDVKM. The CDR3 has 17 amino acids. CDR3 nucleotides: TGTGCCAGCAGTACTGGGACAGGGGCCACGTACCAAGAGACCCAGTCCTTC. It is translated as CASSTGTGATYQETQSF.

Note on this clonotype: Germline and junction disagree at one end, which may indicate a read error. The chain couples TRBV25-1 to TRBJ2-3; unclear D gene. Germline values: CDR1 MGHDK, CDR2 SYGVNS. This CDR3 comprises 11 residues. The CDR3 spells CASTLGDTQNF. The CDR3 DNA sequence: TGTGCCAGCACCCTTGGAGATACGCAGAATTTT.

This clonotype was seen many times. The rearrangement joins TRBV12-3 or TRBV12-4 to TRBJ2-2; 7 positions match TRBD2. This CDR3 region has 14 residues. V trimming: 4 bases; J trimming: 3 bases; junction bases outside the gene matches: 2. This chain's CDR3 is CASSSGGYTGELFF. The CDR3 coding sequence is TGTGCCAGCAGTTCCGGGGGGTACACCGGGGAGCTGTTTTTT.

This clonotype was picked up many times. J is TRBJ2-1 and V is TRBV2; D possibly corresponds to TRBD2 (5 bases). V shed 2 bases and J shed 1 base, with 9 bases lying between them. Germline loops: CDR1 SNHLY, CDR2 FYNNEI. CDR3 length: 15 amino acids. As DNA, the CDR3 is TGTGCCAGCAGTGAAAGCGGTTATTCCTACAATGAGCAGTTCTTC. This codes for CASSESGYSYNEQFF.